This is a list of T cell receptor beta chains from one sample in a study of T cell responses to AZD1222 COVID-19 vaccine. Generated by immunoSEQ multiplex PCR, the TCRdb table keeps only in-frame clones and is missing some. The sample includes over 130,000 clones, 80% to 95% of them seen just once. The sample in question was peripheral blood, obtained on day 0 of AZD1222 vaccination. These receptors all stem from an adult in good health. Each CDR3 is given with its conserved first and last residue. Fields, in order: D gene, V gene, J gene, clone size, CDR3 DNA, CDR3 protein. A D gene is named only where the DNA matches it firmly. Clone size is not always given. Where it is, it says once, few, many or a class for expanded clones.

D: NA; V: TRBV11-2; J: TRBJ2-7; size: NA; DNA: TGTGCCAGCAGCTCGGTTTGGGGGAAATCCTACGAGCAGTACTTC; CDR3: CASSSVWGKSYEQYF
D: NA; V: TRBV19; J: TRBJ1-5; size: NA; DNA: TGTGCCAGTAGCCTGGGGGGGACTCAGCCCCAGCATTTT; CDR3: CASSLGGTQPQHF
D: NA; V: TRBV12-3/TRBV12-4; J: TRBJ2-2; size: NA; DNA: TGTGCCAGCAGTTTGGGGCTCGCGGGGGAGCTGTTTTTT; CDR3: CASSLGLAGELFF
D: TRBD2; V: TRBV27; J: TRBJ2-7; size: medium-sized; DNA: TGTGCCAGCAGTTCAAGAACCGGGACTAGCTCCTACGAGCAGTACTTC; CDR3: CASSSRTGTSSYEQYF
D: NA; V: TRBV24-1; J: TRBJ1-4; size: NA; DNA: TGTGCCACCAGTGATCCCCAGGCTGCAACTAATGAAAAACTGTTTTTT; CDR3: CATSDPQAATNEKLFF
D: NA; V: TRBV27; J: TRBJ1-5; size: NA; DNA: TGTGCCAGCAGTCGGGGAGGGGATCAGCCCCAGCATTTT; CDR3: CASSRGGDQPQHF
D: NA; V: TRBV7-9; J: TRBJ1-6; size: NA; DNA: TGTGCCAGCAGCCCAGGTGCGGGTACAAATTCACCCCTCCACTTT; CDR3: CASSPGAGTNSPLHF
D: NA; V: TRBV18; J: TRBJ2-7; size: NA; DNA: TGTGCCAGCTCACCGGGATTTTACGAGCAGTACTTC; CDR3: CASSPGFYEQYF
D: NA; V: TRBV7-9; J: TRBJ1-6; size: NA; DNA: TGTGCCAGCAGCTTTAGAGGAAAACCCCTCCACTTT; CDR3: CASSFRGKPLHF
D: NA; V: TRBV6-6; J: TRBJ2-1; size: NA; DNA: TGTGCCAGCAGACCACCCCGGACATCCTACAATGAGCAGTTCTTC; CDR3: CASRPPRTSYNEQFF
D: NA; V: TRBV28; J: TRBJ2-2; size: NA; DNA: TGTGCCAGCAGCTTTGGTAGCGATAACACCGGGGAGCTGTTTTTT; CDR3: CASSFGSDNTGELFF
D: NA; V: TRBV6-5; J: TRBJ1-6; size: NA; DNA: TGTGCCAGCAGTCCCGGGTCCCCGGCTAGGTCACCCCTCCACTTT; CDR3: CASSPGSPARSPLHF
D: NA; V: TRBV7-9; J: TRBJ1-1; size: NA; DNA: TGTGCCAGCAGCTTAGCGGTGGCAGGGTGGACCACTGAAGCTTTCTTT; CDR3: CASSLAVAGWTTEAFF
D: NA; V: TRBV28; J: TRBJ1-1; size: NA; DNA: TGTGCCAGCAGTTTAACGACAGGTTGGGCTTTCTTT; CDR3: CASSLTTGWAFF
D: NA; V: TRBV27; J: TRBJ2-7; size: NA; DNA: TGTGCCAGCAGTTGGGGGGCGGGGTCGAGCTCCTACGAGCAGTACTTC; CDR3: CASSWGAGSSSYEQYF
D: NA; V: TRBV28; J: TRBJ1-2; size: NA; DNA: TGTGCCAGCAGTTTGGGCGTAGCTAACTATGGCTACACCTTC; CDR3: CASSLGVANYGYTF
D: TRBD2; V: TRBV7-9; J: TRBJ2-5; size: NA; DNA: TGTGCCAGCCGGGAGGGACTTCAAGAGACCCAGTACTTC; CDR3: CASREGLQETQYF
D: NA; V: TRBV29-1; J: TRBJ2-7; size: NA; DNA: TGCAGCGTTGAAGATAAGAAGAAGGGGAGCCCCTACGAGCAGTACTTC; CDR3: CSVEDKKKGSPYEQYF
D: TRBD1; V: TRBV7-8; J: TRBJ1-2; size: few; DNA: TGTGCCAGCAGCCCCACAGGGGGAAATAACTATGGCTACACCTTC; CDR3: CASSPTGGNNYGYTF